These T cell receptor beta chains were read from a single sample in a study of blood T cell repertoires in COVID-19. Only in-frame clones appear in the TCRdb table, and some are missing; sequencing was by immunoSEQ multiplex PCR. The sample lists fewer than 200,000 clones; approximately 86% were seen once. Input material: PBMCs or T cells enriched from blood (not recorded which). All receptors come from a woman aged 60-70 years with acute COVID-19. CDR3s include the opening cysteine and the closing phenylalanine or tryptophan. D genes are given only for firm matches. Not all rows give a size; the values are once, few, many and, for expanded clones, a class.

CDR3: CASSELALYEQYF
DNA: TGCGCCAGCAGTGAGCTAGCCCTCTACGAGCAGTACTTC
D: -
J: TRBJ2-7
size: -
V: TRBV10-2

CDR3: CASRTRDPAPKETQYF
DNA: TGTGCCAGCAGGACGCGGGACCCCGCACCTAAAGAGACCCAGTACTTC
D: -
J: TRBJ2-5
size: -
V: TRBV2

CDR3: CASSQGGWTGDDEKLFF
DNA: TGTGCCAGCAGCCAAGGGGGTTGGACAGGGGACGATGAAAAACTGTTTTTT
D: TRBD1
J: TRBJ1-4
size: few
V: TRBV4-2

CDR3: CASSRQSSNEKLFF
DNA: TGTGCCAGCAGTCGACAGTCCTCTAATGAAAAACTGTTTTTT
D: -
J: TRBJ1-4
size: -
V: TRBV28

CDR3: CASSFFSGGEGRQFF
DNA: TGTGCCAGCAGCTTCTTTTCGGGAGGAGAGGGAAGGCAGTTCTTC
D: TRBD2
J: TRBJ2-1
size: -
V: TRBV7-8

CDR3: CAISDIAGGPSYEQYF
DNA: TGTGCCATCAGTGATATAGCGGGAGGGCCCTCCTACGAGCAGTACTTC
D: TRBD2
J: TRBJ2-7
size: -
V: TRBV10-3

CDR3: CASMASGANVLTF
DNA: TGTGCCAGCATGGCCTCTGGGGCCAACGTCCTGACTTTC
D: -
J: TRBJ2-6
size: -
V: TRBV25-1

CDR3: CASSLLFKRGSSLAIGEQFF
DNA: TGCGCCAGCAGCCTCCTCTTTAAGCGGGGGTCTTCACTGGCGATTGGTGAGCAGTTCTTC
D: TRBD2
J: TRBJ2-1
size: -
V: TRBV4-1

CDR3: CASSSSQGRSGEQFF
DNA: TGTGCCAGCAGTTCCTCCCAGGGGCGCAGCGGTGAGCAGTTCTTC
D: -
J: TRBJ2-1
size: -
V: TRBV6-5

CDR3: CASGAGGPTDTQYF
DNA: TGTGCCAGCGGGGCGGGGGGACCCACAGATACGCAGTATTTT
D: TRBD2
J: TRBJ2-3
size: many
V: TRBV9

CDR3: CASSLARGTDTQYF
DNA: TGTGCCAGCAGTTTAGCCAGGGGCACGGATACGCAGTATTTT
D: -
J: TRBJ2-3
size: -
V: TRBV28

CDR3: CASSQGSGVGEQYF
DNA: TGTGCCAGCAGCCAAGGGTCAGGGGTGGGGGAGCAGTACTTC
D: -
J: TRBJ2-7
size: -
V: TRBV3-1/TRBV3-2

CDR3: CAISDGGSTDTQYF
DNA: TGTGCCATCAGTGACGGCGGGAGCACAGATACGCAGTATTTT
D: -
J: TRBJ2-3
size: -
V: TRBV10-3

CDR3: CASSYGRGLNQPQHF
DNA: TGTGCCAGCAGTTACGGAAGGGGGCTTAATCAGCCCCAGCATTTT
D: TRBD1
J: TRBJ1-5
size: once
V: TRBV6-5

CDR3: CASSPTHTGQGTEAFF
DNA: TGTGCCAGCAGCCCCACCCACACGGGACAGGGCACTGAAGCTTTCTTT
D: TRBD1
J: TRBJ1-1
size: -
V: TRBV5-4

CDR3: CASSLSGTRNTEAFF
DNA: TGTGCCAGCAGCTTGTCTGGGACACGGAACACTGAAGCTTTCTTT
D: -
J: TRBJ1-1
size: -
V: TRBV5-5

CDR3: CASSPTGDEQFF
DNA: TGTGCCAGCAGCCCGACAGGGGATGAGCAGTTCTTC
D: TRBD1
J: TRBJ2-1
size: once
V: TRBV13

CDR3: CASSPGTGTNQPQHF
DNA: TGTGCCAGCAGTCCCGGGACAGGTACCAATCAGCCCCAGCATTTT
D: TRBD1
J: TRBJ1-5
size: -
V: TRBV6-5

CDR3: CASSYGGDNEQFF
DNA: TGCGCCAGCAGCTACGGGGGAGACAATGAGCAGTTCTTC
D: -
J: TRBJ2-1
size: few
V: TRBV5-1

CDR3: CASSLGGGQIYEQYF
DNA: TGTGCCAGCAGCTTAGGTGGAGGACAGATCTACGAGCAGTACTTC
D: -
J: TRBJ2-7
size: -
V: TRBV7-2

CDR3: CASSARQGRGYTF
DNA: TGTGCCAGCAGTGCCCGACAGGGTCGTGGCTACACCTTC
D: TRBD1
J: TRBJ1-2
size: -
V: TRBV27

CDR3: CAISRGEGYTF
DNA: TGTGCCATCAGCCGGGGGGAAGGCTACACCTTC
D: -
J: TRBJ1-2
size: -
V: TRBV10-3

CDR3: CAWSRGRSGTDTQYF
DNA: TGTGCCTGGAGCAGGGGGCGTTCAGGCACAGATACGCAGTATTTT
D: TRBD1
J: TRBJ2-3
size: -
V: TRBV30

CDR3: CASSLAMESGKRGEKLFF
DNA: TGTGCCAGCAGCTTAGCGATGGAATCGGGGAAGAGAGGTGAAAAACTGTTTTTT
D: -
J: TRBJ1-4
size: -
V: TRBV7-2

CDR3: CASSIRTGENYGYTF
DNA: TGTGCCAGTAGTATTCGGACAGGGGAGAACTATGGCTACACCTTC
D: TRBD1
J: TRBJ1-2
size: -
V: TRBV19

CDR3: CASSLFPAGVSVYEQYF
DNA: TGTGCCAGCAGCTTATTTCCAGCGGGAGTATCGGTTTACGAGCAGTACTTC
D: TRBD2
J: TRBJ2-7
size: -
V: TRBV7-9

CDR3: CASSFETNEQFF
DNA: TGTGCCAGCAGTTTCGAGACTAATGAGCAGTTCTTC
D: -
J: TRBJ2-1
size: -
V: TRBV12-3/TRBV12-4

CDR3: CASSLGGLSKETQYF
DNA: TGTGCCAGCAGCTTAGGGGGGCTCTCAAAAGAGACCCAGTACTTC
D: -
J: TRBJ2-5
size: -
V: TRBV13

CDR3: CASSQVWPGVGNEQFF
DNA: TGCGCCAGCAGCCAAGTCTGGCCGGGGGTTGGAAATGAGCAGTTCTTC
D: -
J: TRBJ2-1
size: many
V: TRBV4-3

CDR3: CASSPDRYGNTIYF
DNA: TGTGCCAGCAGCCCTGACAGATACGGAAACACCATATATTTT
D: -
J: TRBJ1-3
size: -
V: TRBV11-2

CDR3: CASSPKQENYGYTF
DNA: TGTGCCAGCAGCCCCAAACAGGAAAACTATGGCTACACCTTC
D: -
J: TRBJ1-2
size: -
V: TRBV9

CDR3: CASSSGVDTEAFF
DNA: TGCGCCAGCAGCTCCGGAGTTGACACTGAAGCTTTCTTT
D: -
J: TRBJ1-1
size: -
V: TRBV5-1

CDR3: CSVEGQGSEKLFF
DNA: TGCAGCGTTGAGGGACAGGGTTCCGAAAAACTGTTTTTT
D: TRBD1
J: TRBJ1-4
size: -
V: TRBV29-1

CDR3: CASSPLGTQYF
DNA: TGTGCCAGCAGTCCCCTCGGTACGCAGTATTTT
D: -
J: TRBJ2-3
size: -
V: TRBV12-3/TRBV12-4

CDR3: CASSTTRVNYGYTF
DNA: TGTGCCAGCAGCACCACCAGGGTCAACTATGGCTACACCTTC
D: -
J: TRBJ1-2
size: -
V: TRBV5-6

CDR3: CASRPGLAGGPEETQYF
DNA: TGTGCCAGCAGACCTGGACTAGCGGGAGGGCCCGAGGAGACCCAGTACTTC
D: TRBD2
J: TRBJ2-5
size: -
V: TRBV4-2

CDR3: CASSSSTGQTYEQYF
DNA: TGTGCCAGCAGCTCATCCACGGGACAGACCTACGAGCAGTACTTC
D: TRBD1
J: TRBJ2-7
size: -
V: TRBV7-2

CDR3: CAWSRTGANEKLFF
DNA: TGTGCCTGGAGTCGGACAGGGGCTAATGAAAAACTGTTTTTT
D: TRBD1
J: TRBJ1-4
size: -
V: TRBV30

CDR3: CASSPHDRGAQPQHF
DNA: TGTGCCAGCAGTCCGCATGACAGGGGTGCTCAGCCCCAGCATTTT
D: TRBD1
J: TRBJ1-5
size: -
V: TRBV6-5

CDR3: CASIRDRDSNQPQHF
DNA: TGTGCCAGCATCCGGGACAGAGATAGCAATCAGCCCCAGCATTTT
D: TRBD1
J: TRBJ1-5
size: -
V: TRBV6-5

CDR3: CSASRRWGLEETQYF
DNA: TGCAGTGCTAGTCGGCGGTGGGGGCTTGAAGAGACCCAGTACTTC
D: -
J: TRBJ2-5
size: -
V: TRBV20-1